This TCR beta chain is drawn from a study of identical twins. TCRdb independently ran MiXCR on the 5' RACE reads; one entry per CDR3 protein. In the table there are over 550,000 distinct CDR3 sequences, about 7.6% of which are singletons. V shed 5 bases and J 0 bases; nucleotides not matched to a gene: 9. Germline V lookup: CDR1 SSHAT, CDR2 FNYEAQ (reference sequence). The CDR3 consists of 17 residues. The data also belong to a second study, concerning yellow fever vaccine responses in identical twins.

The specimen was PBMCs. The TCR comes from a woman between 18 and 29 years old in good health. V and J are TRBV7-7 and TRBJ1-3; 8 nucleotides align to TRBD1. The CDR3 is CASSPATGARSGNTIYF. CDR3 nucleotide sequence: TGTGCCAGCAGCCCTGCGACAGGGGCTCGCTCTGGAAACACCATATATTTT.